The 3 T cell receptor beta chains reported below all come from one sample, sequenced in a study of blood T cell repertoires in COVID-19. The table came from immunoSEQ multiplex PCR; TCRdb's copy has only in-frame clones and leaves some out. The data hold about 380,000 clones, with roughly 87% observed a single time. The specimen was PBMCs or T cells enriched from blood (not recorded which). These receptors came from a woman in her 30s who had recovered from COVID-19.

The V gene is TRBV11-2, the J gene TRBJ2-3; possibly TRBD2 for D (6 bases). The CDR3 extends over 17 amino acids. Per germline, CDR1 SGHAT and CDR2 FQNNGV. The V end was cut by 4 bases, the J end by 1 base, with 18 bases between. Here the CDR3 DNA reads TGTGCCAGCAGCTACCTTGAAAGCGGGTGGGGCACAGATACGCAGTATTTT. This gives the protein CASSYLESGWGTDTQYF.

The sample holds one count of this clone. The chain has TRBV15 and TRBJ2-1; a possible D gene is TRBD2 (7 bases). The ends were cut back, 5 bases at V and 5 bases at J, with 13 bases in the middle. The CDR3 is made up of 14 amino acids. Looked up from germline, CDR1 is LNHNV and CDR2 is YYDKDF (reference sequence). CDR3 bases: TGTGCCACCAGCGGGAGGGGGTTAAACAATGAGCAGTTCTTC. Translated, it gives CATSGRGLNNEQFF. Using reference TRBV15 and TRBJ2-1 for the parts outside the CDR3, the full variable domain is DAMVIQNPRYQVTQFGKPVTLSCSQTLNHNVMYWYQQKSSQAPKLLFHYYDKDFNNEADTPDNFQSRRPNTSFCFLDIRSPGLGDTAMYLCATSGRGLNNEQFFGPGTRLTVL.

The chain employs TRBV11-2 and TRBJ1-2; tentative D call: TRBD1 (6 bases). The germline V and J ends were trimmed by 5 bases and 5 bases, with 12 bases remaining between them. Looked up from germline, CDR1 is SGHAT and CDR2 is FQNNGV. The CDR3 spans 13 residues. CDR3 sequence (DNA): TGTGCCAGCAGCCCCGAGGACAGATATGGCTACACCTTC. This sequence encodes CASSPEDRYGYTF.